The 26 T cell receptor beta chains in this list originate from one sample, sequenced in a study of blood T cell repertoires in COVID-19. Sequencing used immunoSEQ multiplex PCR; TCRdb keeps in-frame clones, though not all of them. The sample contains approximately 160,000 clones, about 88% of which appear only once. Sequences were obtained from peripheral blood. These receptors all stem from a woman older than 75 with acute or convalescent COVID-19.

The chain uses TRBV11-2 and TRBJ2-7; TRBD1 aligns across 8 bases. The germline gives CDR1 SGHAT, CDR2 FQNNGV. J was trimmed by 4 bases and V by 2 bases; bases with no gene match: 7. The CDR3 has 15 amino acids. Written as DNA, the CDR3 is TGTGCCAGCAGCTTAAGTGACAGGGGATGGTACGAGCAGTACTTC. Amino acid sequence: CASSLSDRGWYEQYF.

V is TRBV6-2 or TRBV6-3 and J is TRBJ2-1; weak D call: TRBD2 (5 bases). V was clipped by 5 bases and J by 7 bases, with 21 bases between them. The V gene's germline CDR1 is MNHEY and CDR2 SVGEGT. This CDR3 contains 16 residues. The chain's CDR3 is CASSGRLLGRGNEQFF. The CDR3 DNA follows: TGTGCCAGCAGTGGGCGGCTTTTAGGGAGAGGGAATGAGCAGTTCTTC.

This chain joins TRBV18 and TRBJ1-5, with 9 nucleotides matching TRBD1. The trim removed 3 bases at V and 7 bases at J, leaving 7 bases unmatched. Germline CDR1 and CDR2: KGHSH and LQKENI. The CDR3 runs to 15 residues. The CDR3 nucleotides are TGTGCCAGCTCACCGGGACAGGGACGGGGGCAGCCCCAGCATTTT. Protein: CASSPGQGRGQPQHF.

This chain joins TRBV6-1 and TRBJ1-1, with TRBD1 as a possible D gene (5 bases). Germline values: CDR1 MNHNS, CDR2 SASEGT. This CDR3 contains 12 residues. V dropped 1 base and J dropped 12 bases, with 12 bases sitting between them. The CDR3 DNA sequence: TGTGCCAGCAGTGAAGGGGGCTTAAGTCCTTTCTTT. Its protein product is CASSEGGLSPFF.

This chain joins TRBV10-1 and TRBJ2-1, with 10 bases aligning to TRBD1. V trimming: 2 bases; J trimming: 2 bases; junction bases outside the gene matches: 6. This CDR3 has 17 amino acids. Germline CDR1 reads WNHNN; CDR2 reads SYGVQD (reference sequence). The CDR3 region is CASSEGTGAPPYNEQFF. Written as DNA, the CDR3 is TGCGCCAGCAGTGAGGGGACAGGGGCTCCCCCCTACAATGAGCAGTTCTTC.

The chain uses TRBV5-5 and TRBJ1-2; D might be TRBD1 (6 bases). Germline V lookup: CDR1 SGHKS, CDR2 YYEKEE (reference sequence). The CDR3 covers 12 residues. Trimming removed 4 bases from V and 5 bases from J, with 9 bases in between. The CDR3 is CASSHTGYGYTF. CDR3 DNA sequence: TGTGCCAGCAGCCATACAGGGTATGGCTACACCTTC.

This clone was recorded at least ten times. This chain links TRBV4-1 with TRBJ1-1, with D possibly TRBD1 on 5 matching bases. CDR1 and CDR2 from the germline V gene are MGHRA and YSYEKL. V was trimmed by 0 bases and J by 0 bases, leaving 17 bases between them. The CDR3 loop spans 18 amino acids. For the CDR3, the DNA is TGCGCCAGCAGCCAAGATATTGGGGCATTGGGAATGAACACTGAAGCTTTCTTT. Translating gives CASSQDIGALGMNTEAFF.

V gene TRBV19 combines with J gene TRBJ2-2; 9 bases line up with TRBD1. V lost 7 bases, J lost 5 bases, and 5 bases stayed unmatched. The CDR3 sequence is 14 residues long. Looked up from germline, CDR1 is LNHDA and CDR2 is SQIVND (reference sequence). Written as DNA, the CDR3 is TGTGCCAGTATTGACAGGGGGTTGACCGGGGAGCTGTTTTTT. Residues: CASIDRGLTGELFF.

The chain joins TRBV3-1 (or the pseudogene TRBV3-2) to TRBJ2-1; D unclear. The V end was cut by 2 bases, the J end by 6 bases, with 2 bases between. Germline-derived CDR1 and CDR2 are LGHDT and YNNKEL (reference sequence). This CDR3 comprises 11 residues. For the CDR3, the DNA is TGTGCCAGCAGCCAACTCAATGAGCAGTTCTTC. Translating gives CASSQLNEQFF.

A single count supports this clone. The chain uses TRBV5-5 and TRBJ1-5; a possible D gene is TRBD1 (5 bases). This CDR3 is built from 14 residues. V was pared by 1 base and J by 7 bases, with 12 bases between. Germline assignment: CDR1 SGHKS and CDR2 YYEKEE (reference sequence). This CDR3 is CASSLRTGGQPQHF. The CDR3, as DNA: TGTGCCAGCAGCTTGAGAACAGGCGGCCAGCCCCAGCATTTT.

The rearrangement uses TRBV5-4 and TRBJ1-1, with unresolved D. Germline V gene sequence: CDR1 SGHNT, CDR2 YYREEE (reference sequence). V was trimmed by 2 bases and J by 7 bases, leaving 15 bases between them. CDR3 size: 14 residues. The CDR3 protein is CASSLDGEVVEAFF. CDR3 DNA: TGTGCCAGCAGCTTAGACGGAGAGGTCGTTGAAGCTTTCTTT.

V gene TRBV2 combines with J gene TRBJ2-2; 14 bases match TRBD2. The CDR3 contains 19 residues. The junction had 10 bases not matched to a gene; V was cut back by 1 base and J by 6 bases. The germline CDR1 and CDR2 sequences are SNHLY and FYNNEI. As DNA, the CDR3 is TGTGCCAGCAGTGAAGTAGCGACTAGCGGGAGGGTAAGAGCCGGGGAGCTGTTTTTT. Translating it yields CASSEVATSGRVRAGELFF.

For the CDR3, the DNA is TGTGCCAGCAGCCCAGGAGAGCAGTACTTC. Its protein product is CASSPGEQYF. The chain is built from TRBV21-1 and TRBJ2-7; TRBD1, the table's D call, was not compared with the DNA. TRBV21-1 is marked as a pseudogene. The CDR3 has 10 amino acids.

The chain carries TRBV4-1 and TRBJ2-3; 13 bases match TRBD2. V dropped 4 bases and J dropped 1; count of bases not matched to a gene: 11. CDR1 is MGHRA, CDR2 YSYEKL, per germline. The CDR3 totals 19 residues. This CDR3 is CASSPLGLAGVGGTDTQYF. In DNA, the CDR3 is TGCGCCAGCAGCCCCCTAGGACTAGCGGGGGTGGGGGGCACAGATACGCAGTATTTT.

This chain joins TRBV4-3 and TRBJ2-7, with D perhaps TRBD2 (6 bases). The V and J ends lost 0 bases and 0 bases respectively, with 12 bases between them. The CDR3 loop spans 16 amino acids. Germline CDR1 is LGHNA and CDR2 is YSLEER. CDR3 sequence: CASSQESSAGSYEQYF. The CDR3 nucleotides read TGCGCCAGCAGCCAAGAATCTAGCGCGGGCTCCTACGAGCAGTACTTC.

The chain recombines TRBV3-1 (or the pseudogene TRBV3-2) with TRBJ1-1; 9 bases are shared with TRBD1. This CDR3 region has 15 residues. J was trimmed by 2 bases and V by 2 bases; bases with no gene match: 3. Germline CDR1 reads LGHDT; CDR2 reads YNNKEL (reference sequence). The CDR3 DNA reads TGTGCCAGCAGCCAACCGGGACAGGGTAACACTGAAGCTTTCTTT. It specifies CASSQPGQGNTEAFF.

The genes are TRBV5-6 and TRBJ2-5; 8 bases are a match to TRBD2. The V gene end was trimmed by 1 base and the J gene end by 2 bases; junction bases not matched to a gene: 10. The CDR3 is 17 amino acids. The V gene's germline CDR1 is SGHDT and CDR2 YYEEEE. The CDR3 DNA follows: TGTGCCAGCAGCTTGATGAGGGGACTAGGACGGCAAGAGACCCAGTACTTC. It is translated as CASSLMRGLGRQETQYF.

V gene TRBV15 combines with J gene TRBJ2-3; 11 bases agree with TRBD1. Germline V lookup: CDR1 LNHNV, CDR2 YYDKDF (reference sequence). V was pared by 3 bases and J by 4 bases, with 12 bases of the junction left unmatched. The CDR3 is made up of 18 amino acids. The CDR3 DNA sequence: TGTGCCACCAGCAGCAGGACAGGGGGCGAAGGGAGCCCAGATACGCAGTATTTT. Its protein product is CATSSRTGGEGSPDTQYF.

The CDR3 sequence is CASSPPGLATDTQYF. The CDR3 DNA reads as TGTGCCAGCTCACCCCCGGGACTAGCGACAGATACGCAGTATTTT. The genes are TRBV18 and TRBJ2-3; TRBD2 aligns across 10 bases. Trimming took 3 bases from V and 3 from J; bases not matched to a gene: 3. This CDR3 is 15 amino acids long. Germline values: CDR1 KGHSH, CDR2 LQKENI.

The rearrangement links TRBV15 to TRBJ2-1; D gene ambiguous. Germline assignment: CDR1 LNHNV and CDR2 YYDKDF (reference sequence). This CDR3 is built from 14 residues. The germline V and J ends were trimmed by 0 bases and 9 bases, with 12 bases remaining between them. DNA of the CDR3: TGTGCCACCAGCAGAGATCGACTTTTGAGTGAGCAGTTCTTC. Protein: CATSRDRLLSEQFF.

The gene calls are TRBV6-1 and TRBJ1-1; tentatively, D is TRBD1 (5 bases). Germline V gives CDR1 MNHNS, CDR2 SASEGT. The CDR3 contains 13 residues. V was cut by 3 bases and J by 5 bases, with 10 bases left in between. CDR3 protein: CASSDRVITEAFF. CDR3 in DNA: TGTGCCAGCAGTGACAGGGTTATAACTGAAGCTTTCTTT.

This clone has more than one count but fewer than ten. V and J are TRBV24-1 and TRBJ2-3, with TRBD1 as a possible D gene (5 bases). Germline V lookup: CDR1 KGHDR, CDR2 SFDVKD. This CDR3 spans 14 amino acids. V dropped 3 bases and J dropped 5 bases, with 11 bases sitting between them. The CDR3 region is CATSDPGQQDTQYF. The CDR3 bases are TGTGCCACCAGTGATCCCGGACAACAAGATACGCAGTATTTT.

The V call is TRBV9, the J call TRBJ2-6; the match to TRBD1 covers 11 bases. There are 20 residues in the CDR3. CDR1 SGDLS and CDR2 YYNGEE come from the germline V gene. With V trimmed by 3 bases and J by 1 base, 12 bases remained unmatched. The CDR3 DNA is TGTGCCAGCAGCGCCTCCCGGACAGGGGGCGTTCGATCTGGGGCCAACGTCCTGACTTTC. Its translation is CASSASRTGGVRSGANVLTF.

This clone was found once. The chain has TRBV18 and TRBJ2-7, with D maybe TRBD1 (6 bases). Deletions cut 6 bases from V and 0 bases from J, with 12 bases between. In germline, CDR1 is KGHSH, CDR2 LQKENI. This CDR3 has 14 amino acids. The CDR3 coding sequence is TGTGCCAGCTCCTCTACAGGGCACTCCTACGAGCAGTACTTC. This encodes CASSSTGHSYEQYF.

The chain carries TRBV29-1 and TRBJ2-7; D possibly corresponds to TRBD2 (5 bases). The germline V and J ends were trimmed by 5 bases and 6 bases, with 20 bases remaining between them. CDR3 size: 14 residues. From germline, CDR1 is SQVTM and CDR2 ANQGSEA. The CDR3 is CSVYGGKRSGEQYF. For the CDR3, the DNA is TGCAGCGTTTATGGCGGTAAACGGAGCGGCGAGCAGTACTTC.

V and J are TRBV7-9 and TRBJ1-4; D gene unclear. This CDR3 is 14 amino acids long. V lost 3 bases to trimming and J lost 7 bases, with 12 bases between them. CDR1 and CDR2 from the germline V gene are SEHNR and FQNEAQ (reference sequence). The CDR3 loop is CASSFPVTGEKLFF. The CDR3 DNA follows: TGTGCCAGCAGCTTTCCCGTTACGGGTGAAAAACTGTTTTTT.